These 21 T cell receptor beta chains share one sample of origin, sequenced in a study of sequential checkpoint blockade in melanoma. The treatment denotes: randomized to nivolumab then ipilimumab (arm A) or the reverse (arm B). Sequencing was performed with immunoSEQ multiplex PCR; in TCRdb, only in-frame clones are kept and a portion is missing. Among 30,000 to 40,000 clones listed, 86% were seen once. This specimen was CD8+ T cells sorted from blood (inferred from file names), taken from a patient given nivolumab and ipilimumab in sequence. These receptors originate from a human donor with melanoma.

This clone occurred a few times. The CDR3 here is CASSTGTSEQFF. CDR3 DNA sequence: TGTGCCAGCAGTACCGGGACAAGTGAGCAGTTCTTC. The V and J genes are TRBV27 and TRBJ2-1, with D tentatively TRBD1 (6 bases). This CDR3 has 12 amino acids. Germline values: CDR1 MNHEY, CDR2 SMNVEV (reference sequence). Trimming stripped 5 bases from V and 9 bases from J, with 11 bases between.

The chain carries TRBV7-6 and TRBJ2-7, with 7 bases aligning to TRBD2. This CDR3 is built from 14 residues. Germline-derived CDR1 and CDR2 are SGHVS and FNYEAQ. In DNA form, the CDR3 reads TGTGCCGGCAGCCCCGGGACTAATCCCTACGAGCAGTACGTC. This sequence encodes CAGSPGTNPYEQYV.

The chain recombines TRBV15 with TRBJ2-1, with 8 bases aligning to TRBD2. Per germline, CDR1 LNHNV and CDR2 YYDKDF (reference sequence). With 4 bases clipped from V and 0 bases from J, the junction kept 2 bases outside the gene matches. The CDR3 has 15 amino acids. The CDR3 is CATSISGSSYNEQFF. The CDR3, as DNA: TGTGCCACCAGCATCAGCGGGAGCTCCTACAATGAGCAGTTCTTC.

The chain couples TRBV6-5 to TRBJ2-1, with D maybe TRBD1 (6 bases). Between the trimmed V and J ends, which lost 2 bases and 8 bases, there was a span of 10 bases. The CDR3 sequence is 13 residues long. The germline V gene has CDR1 MNHEY and CDR2 SVGAGI. For the CDR3, the DNA is TGTGCCAGCAGTTACAACAGGGTCTATGAGCAGTTCTTC. Amino acids: CASSYNRVYEQFF.

The chain combines TRBV28 with TRBJ1-1; 9 bases match TRBD1. The CDR3 sequence is 13 residues long. Germline V CDR1 and CDR2: MDHEN, SYDVKM. With 2 bases clipped from V and 5 bases from J, the junction kept 0 bases outside the gene matches. CDR3 bases: TGTGCCAGCAGTTTAGGACAGGGGACTGAAGCTTTCTTT. Amino acids: CASSLGQGTEAFF. Full variable domain (rest looked up from reference TRBV28 and TRBJ1-1): DVKVTQSSRYLVKRTGEKVFLECVQDMDHENMFWYRQDPGLGLRLIYFSYDVKMKEKGDIPEGYSVSREKKERFSLILESASTNQTSMYLCASSLGQGTEAFFGQGTRLTVV.

This clone was seen only once. V gene TRBV27 combines with J gene TRBJ2-5; 10 positions match TRBD2. With V trimmed by 6 bases and J by 1 base, 8 bases remained unmatched. Germline lookup yields CDR1 MNHEY and CDR2 SMNVEV (reference sequence). CDR3 length equals 16 residues. For the CDR3, the DNA is TGTGCCAGCAGACATATACTAGCGGGACCCCAAGAGACCCAGTACTTC. Translating gives CASRHILAGPQETQYF.

V gene TRBV4-2 combines with J gene TRBJ2-2, with D possibly being TRBD2 (5 bases). Trimming removed 1 base at V and 5 bases at J, with 8 bases between. The germline gives CDR1 LGHNA, CDR2 YNFKEQ. The CDR3 contains 14 residues. The CDR3 is CASSQVLATGELFF. CDR3 sequence (DNA): TGTGCCAGCAGCCAAGTCCTAGCTACCGGGGAGCTGTTTTTT.

CDR3 protein: CAWTSSGSIWNEQFF. DNA of the CDR3: TGTGCCTGGACGTCTAGCGGGAGTATATGGAATGAGCAGTTCTTC. The chain couples TRBV30 to TRBJ2-1, with 10 positions matching TRBD2. The length of the CDR3 is 15 residues. In germline, CDR1 is GTSNPN, CDR2 SVGIG (reference sequence). J was trimmed by 7 bases and V by 4 bases; bases with no gene match: 10.

This rearrangement joins TRBV7-2 to TRBJ2-7; TRBD2 is a possible D gene (5 bases). Germline CDR1 is SGHTA and CDR2 is FQGNSA. CDR3 size: 13 residues. Trimming took 1 base from V and 3 from J, leaving 7 bases between them. CDR3 sequence (DNA): TGTGCCAGCAGCTTAGTCGGGGTCTACGAGCAGTACTTC. Residues: CASSLVGVYEQYF.

This chain joins TRBV6-1 and TRBJ1-2; 9 nucleotides agree with TRBD1. The ends lost 4 bases at V and 3 bases at J; junction bases unmatched: 6. The CDR3 runs 15 residues. The V gene's germline CDR1 is MNHNS and CDR2 SASEGT. The CDR3 coding sequence is TGTGCCAGCAGTGGAGGGACAGGGAAAGACTATGGCTACACCTTC. It yields the protein CASSGGTGKDYGYTF.

The V gene is TRBV2, the J gene TRBJ2-1; TRBD2 matches at 7 bases. The length of the CDR3 is 16 residues. The germline V gene encodes CDR1 SNHLY and CDR2 FYNNEI. The V segment lost 0 bases and the J segment 9 bases; nucleotides outside the gene matches: 11. Here the CDR3 DNA reads TGTGCCAGCAGTGAAGCGGGCGGGAGAGCTCTGAGTGAGCAGTTCTTC. This translates into CASSEAGGRALSEQFF.

The rearrangement joins TRBV13 to TRBJ2-5; D ambiguous. The V and J ends lost 0 bases and 4 bases respectively, with 9 bases between them. The CDR3 is 14 residues long. CDR1 and CDR2 (germline): PRHDT, FYEKMQ (reference sequence). The chain's CDR3 is CASSLGNSRETQYF. For the CDR3, the DNA is TGTGCCAGCAGCTTAGGCAATTCGAGAGAGACCCAGTACTTC. Based on the CDR3 plus reference TRBV13 and TRBJ2-5, the full variable domain is AAGVIQSPRHLIKEKRETATLKCYPIPRHDTVYWYQQGPGQDPQFLISFYEKMQSDKGSIPDRFSAQQFSDYHSELNMSSLELGDSALYFCASSLGNSRETQYFGPGTRLLVL.

The chain has TRBV5-6 and TRBJ2-7; TRBD2 agrees at 7 bases. Per the germline V gene, CDR1 is SGHDT and CDR2 is YYEEEE. The CDR3 totals 14 residues. The V segment lost 1 base and the J segment 0 bases; nucleotides outside the gene matches: 1. DNA of the CDR3: TGTGCCAGCAGCTTGCGGACTAGCTCCTACGAGCAGTACTTC. This translates into CASSLRTSSYEQYF.

The chain uses TRBV7-6 and TRBJ2-7; 8 nucleotides align to TRBD2. This CDR3 is 18 amino acids long. The V segment lost 1 base and the J segment 3 bases; nucleotides outside the gene matches: 14. Germline CDR1 is SGHVS and CDR2 is FNYEAQ. As DNA, the CDR3 is TGTGCCAGCAGCTTAGACTCGAGCGGGAGACCACTGCTCTACGAGCAGTACTTC. Its protein product is CASSLDSSGRPLLYEQYF.

This sequence joins TRBV29-1 and TRBJ2-3, with TRBD2 matching 10 bases. The V gene's germline CDR1 is SQVTM and CDR2 ANQGSEA. This CDR3 contains 12 residues. The CDR3 sequence is CSLAGVEDTQYF. DNA of the CDR3: TGCAGTCTAGCGGGAGTAGAAGATACGCAGTATTTT.

J is TRBJ1-1 and V is TRBV19; the D is unclear. Germline loops: CDR1 LNHDA, CDR2 SQIVND (reference sequence). The V end was cut by 3 bases, the J end by 1 base, with 6 bases between. The CDR3 loop spans 13 amino acids. For the CDR3, the DNA is TGTGCCAGTAGTATCTCGTCGAACACTGAAGCTTTCTTT. It codes for CASSISSNTEAFF.

The chain joins TRBV5-1 to TRBJ1-2; D is uncertain. In germline, CDR1 is SGHRS, CDR2 YFSETQ. V was clipped by 4 bases and J by 6 bases, with 16 bases between them. This CDR3 comprises 14 residues. CDR3 sequence: CASSPVSEVDGYTF. The CDR3 nucleotides read TGCGCCAGCAGCCCGGTCTCGGAGGTCGATGGCTACACCTTC.

V and J are TRBV29-1 and TRBJ1-1, with D unclear. The CDR3 covers 12 residues. The germline CDR1 and CDR2 sequences are SQVTM and ANQGSEA. Trimming removed 5 bases at V and 7 bases at J, with 14 bases between. The CDR3 nucleotides read TGCAGCGTTCCCAATCTGGGCAGTGAAGCTTTCTTT. This translates into CSVPNLGSEAFF.

Only a few counts were recorded for this clone. V and J are TRBV7-9 and TRBJ2-7; tentative D call: TRBD2 (5 bases). The V end lost 3 bases, the J end lost 4 bases, and 7 bases lay between the germline ends. CDR1 is SEHNR and CDR2 is FQNEAQ in the germline V gene (reference sequence). The CDR3 is 12 amino acids. The CDR3 is CASSFPGYEQYF. For the CDR3, the DNA is TGTGCCAGCAGCTTCCCGGGGTACGAGCAGTACTTC.

CDR3 bases: TGTGCCAGCTCACCTGCATTTCCCGGACTAGCCTCCTACAATGAGCAGTTCTTC. It translates to CASSPAFPGLASYNEQFF. This chain joins TRBV18 and TRBJ2-1; 8 positions match TRBD2. The CDR3 is made up of 18 amino acids. Germline V gene data show CDR1 as KGHSH and CDR2 as LQKENI. V was pared by 3 bases and J by 0 bases, with 10 bases of the junction left unmatched. The full variable domain, completed using reference TRBV18 and TRBJ2-1, is NAGVMQNPRHLVRRRGQEARLRCSPMKGHSHVYWYRQLPEEGLKFMVYLQKENIIDESGMPKERFSAEFPKEGPSILRIQQVVRGDSAAYFCASSPAFPGLASYNEQFFGPGTRLTVL.

This rearrangement joins TRBV27 to TRBJ2-7, with TRBD1 matching 9 bases. Per the germline V gene, CDR1 is MNHEY and CDR2 is SMNVEV (reference sequence). There are 13 residues in the CDR3. V dropped 6 bases and J dropped 4; count of bases not matched to a gene: 4. CDR3 residues: CASSPGQGYEQYF. CDR3 DNA sequence: TGTGCCAGCAGCCCGGGACAGGGTTACGAGCAGTACTTC.